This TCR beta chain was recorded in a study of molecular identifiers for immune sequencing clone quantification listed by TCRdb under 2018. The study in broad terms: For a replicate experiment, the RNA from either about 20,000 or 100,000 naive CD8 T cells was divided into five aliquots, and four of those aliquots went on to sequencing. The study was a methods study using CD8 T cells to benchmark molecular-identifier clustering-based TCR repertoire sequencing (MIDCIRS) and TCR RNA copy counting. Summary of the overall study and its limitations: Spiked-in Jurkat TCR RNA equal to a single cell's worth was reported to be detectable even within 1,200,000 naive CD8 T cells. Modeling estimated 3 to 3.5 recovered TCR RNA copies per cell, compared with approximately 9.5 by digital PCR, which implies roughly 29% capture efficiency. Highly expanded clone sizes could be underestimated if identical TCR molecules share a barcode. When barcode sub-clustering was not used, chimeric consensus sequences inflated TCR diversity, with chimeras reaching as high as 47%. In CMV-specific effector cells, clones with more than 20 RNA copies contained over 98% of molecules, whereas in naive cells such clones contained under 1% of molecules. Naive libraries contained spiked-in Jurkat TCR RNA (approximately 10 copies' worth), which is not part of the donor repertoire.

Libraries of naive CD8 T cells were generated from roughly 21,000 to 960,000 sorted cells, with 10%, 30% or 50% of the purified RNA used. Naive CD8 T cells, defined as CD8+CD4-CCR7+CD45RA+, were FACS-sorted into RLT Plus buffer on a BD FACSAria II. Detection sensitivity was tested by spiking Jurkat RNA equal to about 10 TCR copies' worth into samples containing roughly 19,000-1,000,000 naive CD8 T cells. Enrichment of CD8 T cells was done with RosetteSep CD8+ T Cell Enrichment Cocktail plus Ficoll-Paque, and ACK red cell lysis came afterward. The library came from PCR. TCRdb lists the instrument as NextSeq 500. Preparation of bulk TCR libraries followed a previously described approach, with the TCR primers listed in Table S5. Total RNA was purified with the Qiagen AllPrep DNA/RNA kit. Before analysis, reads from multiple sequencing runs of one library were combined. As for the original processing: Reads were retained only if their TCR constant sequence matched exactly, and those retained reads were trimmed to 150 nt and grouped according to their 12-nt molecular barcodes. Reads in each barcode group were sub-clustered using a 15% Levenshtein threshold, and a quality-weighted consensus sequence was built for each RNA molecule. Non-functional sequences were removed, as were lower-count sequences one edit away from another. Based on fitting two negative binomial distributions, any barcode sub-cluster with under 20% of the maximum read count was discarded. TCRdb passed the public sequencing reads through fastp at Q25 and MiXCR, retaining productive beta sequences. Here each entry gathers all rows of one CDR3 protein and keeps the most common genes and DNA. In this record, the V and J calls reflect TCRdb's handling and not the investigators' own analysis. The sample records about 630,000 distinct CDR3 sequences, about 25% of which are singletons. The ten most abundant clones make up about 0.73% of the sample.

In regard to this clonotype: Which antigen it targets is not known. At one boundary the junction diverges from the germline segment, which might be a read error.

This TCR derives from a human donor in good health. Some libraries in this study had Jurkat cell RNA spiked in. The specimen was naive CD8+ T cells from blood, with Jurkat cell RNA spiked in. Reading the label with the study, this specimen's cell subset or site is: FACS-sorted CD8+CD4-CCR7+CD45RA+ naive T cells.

The CDR3: CASSYEGARTEASF. The DNA sequence is TGTGCCAGCAGTTACGAGGGGGCGCGGACTGAGGCTTCCTTT. Recombination joined TRBV6-5 with TRBJ1-1; 7 middle bases align to TRBD1. Including the terminal cysteine and phenylalanine, the CDR3 comprises 14 residues. The entry retains the CDR3 DNA only, 42 bases that are in frame from base 1. CDR1 is given as MNHEY and CDR2 as SVGAGI, both from the germline V gene.